This T cell receptor (beta chain) was recorded in a study of tumor-infiltrating lymphocytes in primary liver carcinoma. The wider study: Samples returned roughly 3.5 to 7.5 million productive TCRbeta reads each. Read depth did not differ significantly between tissue types. Findings and caveats of the study: Blood fell significantly below tumors in its top-250-clone fraction (p = 0.039).

The CDR3 is made up of 15 amino acids. Germline values: CDR1 SGHKS, CDR2 YYEKEE (reference sequence). Remarks on this clonotype: The antigen remains unidentified. An end of the junction does not agree with germline; a read error may underlie this.

Co-extraction of both nucleic acids (RNA and DNA) used about 19-33 mg of unsorted bulk tissue. Every patient in the cohort had a primary liver carcinoma. That carcinoma was treated by surgical resection. With a constant-region primer, TCR beta cDNA was made from approximately 520 ng of total RNA. Modified slightly, ARM-PCR produced TCR beta libraries over three nested multiplex PCR rounds. A C-beta reverse primer was combined with TRBV1-TRBV30 forward primers in the first two PCR rounds, and each round had 9 to 10 cycles. TCRdb passed the multiplex PCR reads through MiXCR, listing each CDR3 protein once. The sample yields 37,000 or so distinct CDR3 sequences, around 80% seen once.

This sequence originates from a man in his forties with primary liver carcinoma and hepatitis B virus infection. This chain connects TRBV5-5 to TRBJ1-1, with no clear D. Input material: tumor-adjacent normal liver tissue. The CDR3 is CASSHEGGRYTVALF. CDR3 bases: TGTGCCAGCAGCCATGAGGGTGGGCGGTACACTGTAGCTCTCTTT.